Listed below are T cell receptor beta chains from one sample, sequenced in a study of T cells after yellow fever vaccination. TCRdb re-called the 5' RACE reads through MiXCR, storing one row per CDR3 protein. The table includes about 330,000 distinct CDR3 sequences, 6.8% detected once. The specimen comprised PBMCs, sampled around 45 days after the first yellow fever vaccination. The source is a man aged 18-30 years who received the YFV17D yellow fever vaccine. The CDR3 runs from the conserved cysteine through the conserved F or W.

CSARDPLGGPSEQYF	TRBV20-1	TRBJ2-7
CASRQFTVSGRNSPRSDTEAFF	TRBV25-1	TRBJ1-1
CASSPLGQDYNEQFF	TRBV18	TRBJ2-1
CASSLVPTGELFF	TRBV5-1	TRBJ2-2
CSVKGGRSNSNQPQHF	TRBV29-1	TRBJ1-5
CASRERALGQRGHLLFF	TRBV28	TRBJ2-2
CASSQETGSGANVLTF	TRBV4-3	TRBJ2-6
CASSTPDRAVTEAFF	TRBV7-9	TRBJ1-1
CASSPWLTYEQYF	TRBV4-1	TRBJ2-7
CASSVAGGGAGETQYF	TRBV9	TRBJ2-5
CASSPQRGGRDTQYF	TRBV7-8	TRBJ2-3
CASSYSSGNTGELFF	TRBV6-5	TRBJ2-2
CASSTLEAGSQVEQYF	TRBV5-4	TRBJ2-7
CASSVAVLVGGPENTQYF	TRBV9	TRBJ2-3
CSARVSAIGTQYF	TRBV20-1	TRBJ2-5
CASSSENTYGYTF	TRBV12-3/TRBV12-4	TRBJ1-2
CASSLLGVVDTQYF	TRBV11-2	TRBJ2-3
CASSFERQEAFF	TRBV5-1	TRBJ1-1
CASSYGSQTQYF	TRBV6-2/TRBV6-3	TRBJ2-5
CASSPVGWPNNSPLHF	TRBV9	TRBJ1-6
CATIGEVGLSGNTIYF	TRBV19	TRBJ1-3
CAIKSKNTEAFF	TRBV10-3	TRBJ1-1
CASSFPWGSTDTQYF	TRBV12-3/TRBV12-4	TRBJ2-3
CVSSLGGPSNQPQHF	TRBV5-8	TRBJ1-5
CASSFVFSETQYF	TRBV12-3/TRBV12-4	TRBJ2-5
CASSFLSTGELFF	TRBV7-2	TRBJ2-2
CASSLNIEDSYKF	TRBV7-9	TRBJ1-1
CATSPIQRGGTDTQYF	TRBV24-1	TRBJ2-3
CASSLNSGRETQYF	TRBV7-2	TRBJ2-5
CASSPDRFDGYTF	TRBV5-1	TRBJ1-2
CASSKGQAATNEKLFF	TRBV6-1	TRBJ1-4
CALLAREQFF	TRBV5-1	TRBJ2-1